Listed below are T cell receptor beta chains from one sample, sequenced in a study of blood T cell repertoires in COVID-19. Profiling relied on immunoSEQ multiplex PCR, and the TCRdb table lists in-frame clones only, not all of them. The sample holds 300,000 to 450,000 clones; more than 70% are singletons and the top ten take more than 0.95%. The sequenced sample consisted of PBMCs or T cells enriched from blood (not recorded which). These receptors originate from a woman between 18 and 29 years old who had recovered from COVID-19. The CDR3 runs from the conserved cysteine through the conserved F or W. The D gene is left open where the match is weak. Some rows mark clone size as missing; the rest say once, few, many or name a class of expanded clone.

D gene | clone size | J gene | V gene | CDR3 protein | CDR3 DNA
TRBD2 | once | TRBJ2-3 | TRBV2 | CASSQGTSGNTDTQYF | TGTGCCAGCAGCCAAGGGACTAGCGGGAACACAGATACGCAGTATTTT
TRBD1 | . | TRBJ2-7 | TRBV27 | CASRSGDRAGEQYF | TGTGCCAGCAGGTCAGGGGACAGGGCTGGAGAGCAGTACTTC
. | . | TRBJ2-7 | TRBV28 | CASRDRDLSSYEQYF | TGTGCCAGCAGGGACCGGGACTTGAGCTCCTACGAGCAGTACTTC
. | few | TRBJ1-2 | TRBV30 | CAWSQDFSVNYGYTF | TGTGCCTGGAGTCAGGACTTTTCGGTAAACTATGGCTACACCTTC
. | . | TRBJ1-4 | TRBV27 | CASSPGPQGGVEKLFF | TGTGCCAGCAGTCCAGGGCCTCAGGGAGGTGTTGAAAAACTGTTTTTT
. | . | TRBJ1-1 | TRBV20-1 | CSATPTGEAFF | TGCAGTGCTACCCCTACGGGTGAAGCTTTCTTT
. | . | TRBJ1-1 | TRBV18 | CASSPDGETEAFF | TGTGCCAGCTCACCAGACGGGGAGACTGAAGCTTTCTTT
TRBD2 | . | TRBJ2-3 | TRBV7-3 | CASSLRLAGGFITDTQYF | TGTGCCAGCAGCTTAAGGCTAGCGGGGGGCTTCATCACAGATACGCAGTATTTT
. | . | TRBJ1-2 | TRBV10-3 | CAISEGVGANYGYTF | TGTGCCATCAGTGAGGGAGTGGGGGCGAACTATGGCTACACCTTC
. | . | TRBJ2-7 | TRBV2 | CASRDRGIEQYF | TGTGCCAGCAGGGATCGGGGGATAGAGCAGTACTTC
. | . | TRBJ2-3 | TRBV24-1 | CATGKQGTDTQYF | TGTGCCACCGGGAAACAGGGAACAGATACGCAGTATTTT
TRBD2 | . | TRBJ2-1 | TRBV10-3 | CALGLAGEVSSYNEQFF | TGTGCCTTAGGACTAGCGGGGGAGGTGAGCTCCTACAATGAGCAGTTCTTC
. | . | TRBJ2-1 | TRBV14 | CASSPPRISSYNEQFF | TGTGCCAGCAGCCCCCCGCGGATAAGCTCCTACAATGAGCAGTTCTTC
. | . | TRBJ1-4 | TRBV25-1 | CASRRQGGNEKLFF | TGTGCCAGCAGGCGGCAGGGTGGTAATGAAAAACTGTTTTTT
TRBD1 | . | TRBJ2-3 | TRBV27 | CASSLRSRGLHTSTDTQYF | TGTGCCAGCAGTTTAAGGAGCAGGGGGCTACATACTAGCACAGATACGCAGTATTTT
. | . | TRBJ1-4 | TRBV7-6 | CASSFYEKLFF | TGTGCCAGCAGCTTCTATGAAAAACTGTTTTTT
. | . | TRBJ1-5 | TRBV12-3/TRBV12-4 | CASSLRDQPQHF | TGTGCCAGCAGTTTGCGGGATCAGCCCCAGCATTTT
TRBD1 | . | TRBJ1-1 | TRBV2 | CASSVRDSPIRAFF | TGTGCCAGCAGCGTACGGGACAGCCCTATCCGGGCTTTCTTT
. | once | TRBJ1-3 | TRBV18 | CASSPQGLSSGNTIYF | TGTGCCAGCTCACCACAGGGACTGAGCTCTGGAAACACCATATATTTT
TRBD1 | few | TRBJ2-2 | TRBV10-1 | CASGGQGTGELFF | TGCGCCAGCGGAGGACAGGGTACCGGGGAGCTGTTTTTT
. | . | TRBJ1-4 | TRBV6-5 | CASSYSMGGSNEKLFF | TGTGCCAGCAGTTACTCGATGGGAGGGAGTAATGAAAAACTGTTTTTT
. | . | TRBJ1-1 | TRBV7-2 | CASSINSAPEAFF | TGTGCCAGCAGCATAAACAGTGCCCCTGAAGCTTTCTTT
TRBD1 | . | TRBJ1-2 | TRBV27 | CASSSSGTGIGYGYTF | TGTGCCAGCAGTAGTTCCGGGACAGGGATCGGCTATGGCTACACCTTC
TRBD2 | . | TRBJ2-3 | TRBV19 | CASTSGGAIADTQYF | TGTGCCAGTACTAGCGGGGGGGCAATTGCAGATACGCAGTATTTT
TRBD1 | . | TRBJ1-2 | TRBV7-2 | CASSSAGQGYGYGYTF | TGTGCCAGCAGCTCGGCGGGACAGGGATACGGCTATGGCTACACCTTC
. | . | TRBJ1-1 | TRBV7-9 | CASRAMGGTLLNTEAFF | TGTGCCAGCAGAGCGATGGGGGGGACCCTTCTGAACACTGAAGCTTTCTTT
TRBD1 | . | TRBJ2-4 | TRBV15 | CATSSLGQGGAKNIQYF | TGTGCCACCAGCTCCCTCGGACAGGGTGGGGCCAAAAACATTCAGTACTTC
. | once | TRBJ2-7 | TRBV9 | CASSVGWGGAGYSEQYF | TGTGCCAGCAGCGTAGGTTGGGGTGGGGCAGGGTATTCCGAGCAGTACTTC
. | few | TRBJ2-7 | TRBV15 | CATSRDEEKQYF | TGTGCCACCAGCAGAGATGAGGAGAAGCAGTACTTC
TRBD2 | . | TRBJ2-6 | TRBV6-4 | CASSASGGAGANVLTF | TGTGCCAGCAGTGCTAGCGGGGGGGCTGGGGCCAACGTCCTGACTTTC
. | . | TRBJ1-1 | TRBV25-1 | CASSLTGTEAFF | TGTGCCAGCAGCCTGACAGGCACTGAAGCTTTCTTT
. | . | TRBJ2-7 | TRBV4-1 | CASSQGGRAYEQYF | TGCGCCAGCAGCCAAGGTGGCAGGGCCTACGAGCAGTACTTC
. | . | TRBJ1-2 | TRBV6-5 | CASSTSRGAVGTF | TGTGCCAGCAGTACCAGTCGGGGGGCGGTGGGTACCTTC
TRBD2 | . | TRBJ2-5 | TRBV28 | CASSRTSGGERETQYF | TGTGCCAGCAGTCGGACTAGCGGGGGGGAACGGGAGACCCAGTACTTC
. | . | TRBJ2-3 | TRBV19 | CASSTLQATDTQYF | TGTGCCAGTAGTACCCTTCAAGCCACAGATACGCAGTATTTT
TRBD1 | . | TRBJ1-5 | TRBV19 | CASSTDRGFNQPQHF | TGTGCCAGTAGTACGGACAGGGGATTCAATCAGCCCCAGCATTTT
. | . | TRBJ2-5 | TRBV5-5 | CASSLVGQNQETQYF | TGTGCCAGCAGCTTGGTTGGGCAGAACCAAGAGACCCAGTACTTC
TRBD1 | . | TRBJ1-2 | TRBV7-6 | CASSDLTGGFYGYTF | TGTGCCAGCAGCGACCTTACAGGGGGCTTCTATGGCTACACCTTC
TRBD2 | once | TRBJ2-7 | TRBV5-4 | CTSSLAGAYEQYF | TGTACCAGCAGCTTGGCGGGGGCCTACGAGCAGTACTTC
TRBD1 | . | TRBJ2-5 | TRBV12-3/TRBV12-4 | CASSSTGAETQYF | TGTGCCAGCAGTTCGACAGGGGCCGAGACCCAGTACTTC
. | . | TRBJ2-7 | TRBV2 | CASSVESSYEQYF | TGTGCCAGCAGTGTAGAATCATCCTACGAGCAGTACTTC
. | . | TRBJ2-7 | TRBV19 | CASRDRTYEQYF | TGTGCCAGTAGGGACAGAACCTACGAGCAGTACTTC
. | . | TRBJ2-3 | TRBV7-2 | CASSLPTGGREDTQYF | TGTGCCAGCAGCTTACCGACCGGGGGAAGAGAAGATACGCAGTATTTT
. | . | TRBJ2-7 | TRBV4-2 | CASSPGHAVKSFPYEQYF | TGTGCCAGCAGCCCCGGACATGCGGTGAAGAGTTTCCCCTACGAGCAGTACTTC
. | once | TRBJ2-7 | TRBV11-2 | CASSREDEQYF | TGTGCCAGCAGTCGAGAGGACGAGCAGTACTTC
. | . | TRBJ1-1 | TRBV10-1 | CASSDSSGITEAFF | TGCGCCAGCAGTGATTCCTCGGGGATCACTGAAGCTTTCTTT
TRBD1 | . | TRBJ1-1 | TRBV5-1 | CASSLRDRGHYAFF | TGCGCCAGCAGCTTGAGGGACAGGGGGCACTATGCTTTCTTT
. | . | TRBJ1-1 | TRBV4-1 | CASSQREDTEAFF | TGCGCCAGCAGCCAACGGGAGGACACTGAAGCTTTCTTT
. | . | TRBJ1-1 | TRBV5-1 | CASSLKFRGNTEAFF | TGCGCCAGCAGCCTCAAATTCCGAGGGAACACTGAAGCTTTCTTT
TRBD1 | . | TRBJ1-4 | TRBV19 | CASSKRQGNEKLFF | TGTGCCAGTAGCAAAAGACAGGGCAACGAAAAACTGTTTTTT
. | . | TRBJ2-3 | TRBV24-1 | CATSDLSSADTQYF | TGTGCCACCAGTGATTTGTCGTCAGCGGATACGCAGTATTTT
. | . | TRBJ1-3 | TRBV11-3 | CASSFSAGNTIYF | TGTGCCAGCAGCTTCAGTGCTGGAAACACCATATATTTT
. | . | TRBJ1-2 | TRBV9 | CASSVAGGTNYGYTF | TGTGCCAGCAGCGTCGCCGGCGGGACTAACTATGGCTACACCTTC